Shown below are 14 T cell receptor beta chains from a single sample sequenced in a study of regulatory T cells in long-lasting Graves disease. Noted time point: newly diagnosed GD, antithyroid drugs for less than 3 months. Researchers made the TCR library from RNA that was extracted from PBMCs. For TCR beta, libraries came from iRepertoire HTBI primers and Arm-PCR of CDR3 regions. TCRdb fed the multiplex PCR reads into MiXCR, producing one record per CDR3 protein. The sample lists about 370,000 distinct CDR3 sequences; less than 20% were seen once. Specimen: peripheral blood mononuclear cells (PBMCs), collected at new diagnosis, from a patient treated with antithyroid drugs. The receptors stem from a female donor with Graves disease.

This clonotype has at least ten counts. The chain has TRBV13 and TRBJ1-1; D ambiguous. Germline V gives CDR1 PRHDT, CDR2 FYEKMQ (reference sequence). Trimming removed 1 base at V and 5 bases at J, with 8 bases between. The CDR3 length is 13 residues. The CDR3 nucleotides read TGTGCCAGCAGCTTAGAGGTGGGTACTGAAGCTTTCTTT. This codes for CASSLEVGTEAFF.

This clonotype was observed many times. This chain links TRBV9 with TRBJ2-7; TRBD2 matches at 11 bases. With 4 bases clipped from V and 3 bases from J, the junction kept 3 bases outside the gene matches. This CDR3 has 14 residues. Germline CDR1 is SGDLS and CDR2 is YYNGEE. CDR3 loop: CASSSGLAVYEQYF. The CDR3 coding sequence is TGTGCCAGCAGCTCGGGACTAGCGGTCTACGAGCAGTACTTC.

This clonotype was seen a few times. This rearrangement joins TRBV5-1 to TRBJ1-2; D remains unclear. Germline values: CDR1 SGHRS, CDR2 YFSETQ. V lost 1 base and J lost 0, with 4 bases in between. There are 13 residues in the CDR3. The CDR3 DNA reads TGCGCCAGCAGCTTGTGGGCTAACTATGGCTACACCTTC. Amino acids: CASSLWANYGYTF.

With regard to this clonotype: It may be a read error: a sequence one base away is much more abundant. The CDR3 DNA follows: TGTGCCAGCAGTTTATCGGGTGCTAGTGAAAAACTGTTTTTT. Translating gives CASSLSGASEKLFF. V gene TRBV28 combines with J gene TRBJ1-4; D uncertain. The V and J ends lost 1 base and 7 bases respectively, with 10 bases between them. CDR1 and CDR2 (germline): MDHEN, SYDVKM. This CDR3 has 14 residues.

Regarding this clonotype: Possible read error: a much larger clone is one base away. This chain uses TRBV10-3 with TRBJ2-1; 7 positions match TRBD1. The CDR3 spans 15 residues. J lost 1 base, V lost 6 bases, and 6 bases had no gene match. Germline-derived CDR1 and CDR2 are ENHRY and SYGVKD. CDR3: CAISLDRVSYNEQFF. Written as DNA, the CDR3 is TGTGCCATCAGCCTCGACAGGGTTTCCTACAATGAGCAGTTCTTC.

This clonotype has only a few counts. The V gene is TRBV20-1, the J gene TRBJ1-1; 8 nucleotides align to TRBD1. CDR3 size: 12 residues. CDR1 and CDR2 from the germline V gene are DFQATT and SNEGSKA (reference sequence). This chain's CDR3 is CRSGGLNTEAFF. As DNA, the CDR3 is TGCAGGTCAGGGGGCTTGAACACTGAAGCTTTCTTT.

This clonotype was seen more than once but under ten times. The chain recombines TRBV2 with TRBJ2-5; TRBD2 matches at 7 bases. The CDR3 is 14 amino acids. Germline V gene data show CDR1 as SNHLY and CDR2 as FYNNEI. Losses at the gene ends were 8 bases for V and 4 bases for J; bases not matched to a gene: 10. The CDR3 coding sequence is TGTGCCAGCTCACCCTTAACGGGAGGAGAGACCCAGTACTTC. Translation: CASSPLTGGETQYF.

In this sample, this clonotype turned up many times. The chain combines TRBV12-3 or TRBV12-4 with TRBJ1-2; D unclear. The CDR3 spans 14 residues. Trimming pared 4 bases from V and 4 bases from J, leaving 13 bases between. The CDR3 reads CASSSVTHTYGYTF. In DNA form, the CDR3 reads TGTGCCAGCAGTTCCGTAACCCACACCTATGGCTACACCTTC.

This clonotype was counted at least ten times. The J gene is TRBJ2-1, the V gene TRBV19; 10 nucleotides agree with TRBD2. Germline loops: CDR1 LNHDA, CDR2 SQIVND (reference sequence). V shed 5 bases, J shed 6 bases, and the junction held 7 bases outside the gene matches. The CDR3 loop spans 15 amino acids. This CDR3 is CASSQGGLASNEQFF. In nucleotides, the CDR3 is TGTGCCAGTAGTCAGGGGGGACTAGCGAGCAATGAGCAGTTCTTC.

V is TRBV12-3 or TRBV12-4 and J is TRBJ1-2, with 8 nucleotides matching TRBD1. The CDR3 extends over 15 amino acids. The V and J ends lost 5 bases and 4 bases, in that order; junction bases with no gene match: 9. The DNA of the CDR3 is TGTGCCAGCAGTCTTCCAGGGGGCGTAAGCTATGGCTACACCTTC. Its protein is CASSLPGGVSYGYTF.

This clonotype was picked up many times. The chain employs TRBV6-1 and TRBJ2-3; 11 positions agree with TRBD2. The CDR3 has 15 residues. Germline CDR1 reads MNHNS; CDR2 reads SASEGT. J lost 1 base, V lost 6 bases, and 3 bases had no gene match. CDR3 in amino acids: CASRRLAGRTDTQYF. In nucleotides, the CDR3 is TGTGCCAGCAGGCGACTAGCGGGACGCACAGATACGCAGTATTTT.

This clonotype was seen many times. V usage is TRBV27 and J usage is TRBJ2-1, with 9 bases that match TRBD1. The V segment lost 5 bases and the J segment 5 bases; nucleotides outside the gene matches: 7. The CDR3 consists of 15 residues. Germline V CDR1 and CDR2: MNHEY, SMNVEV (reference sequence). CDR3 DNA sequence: TGTGCCAGCAGTACGGGGACAGGGTCCCACAATGAGCAGTTCTTC. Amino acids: CASSTGTGSHNEQFF.

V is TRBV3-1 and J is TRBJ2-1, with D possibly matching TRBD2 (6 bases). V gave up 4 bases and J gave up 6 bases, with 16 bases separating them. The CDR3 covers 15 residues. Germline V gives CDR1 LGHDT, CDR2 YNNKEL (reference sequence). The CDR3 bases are TGTGCCAGCAGCCTAATAGCGGTCCCAGTCAATGAGCAGTTCTTC. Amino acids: CASSLIAVPVNEQFF.

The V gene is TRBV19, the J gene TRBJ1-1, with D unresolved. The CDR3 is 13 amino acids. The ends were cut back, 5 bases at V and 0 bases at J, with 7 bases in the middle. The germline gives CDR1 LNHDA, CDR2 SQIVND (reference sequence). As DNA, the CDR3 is TGTGCCAGTAGTGATCGCATGAACACTGAAGCTTTCTTT. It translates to CASSDRMNTEAFF.